Shown below are 32 T cell receptor beta chains from a single sample sequenced in a study of neurological immune-mediated disorders. In TCRdb, the 5' RACE reads were re-called with MiXCR into one record per CDR3 protein. Seen here are 45,000 to 65,000 distinct CDR3 sequences, over 4% observed once, and the top ten hold 2.9%. Sequenced material: PBMCs. These receptors were taken from a man over 45 with multiple sclerosis.

The table lists this clonotype with many counts. The chain's CDR3 is CASSQAIAGRELTGELFF. CDR3 in DNA: TGCGCCAGCAGCCAAGCAATAGCGGGACGGGAGTTAACCGGGGAGCTGTTTTTT. V usage is TRBV4-1 and J usage is TRBJ2-2; 8 nucleotides agree with TRBD2. The J segment lost 5 bases and the V segment lost 1 base, leaving 12 bases of the junction unmatched. Germline V lookup: CDR1 MGHRA, CDR2 YSYEKL. This CDR3 comprises 18 residues.

This clonotype was picked up many times. The chain links TRBV20-1 to TRBJ2-1; TRBD2 matches 10 bases. V trimming: 7 bases; J trimming: 1 base; junction bases outside the gene matches: 7. The CDR3 spans 15 residues. In germline, CDR1 is DFQATT, CDR2 SNEGSKA (reference sequence). The CDR3 coding sequence is TGCAGTGGGTCTAGCGGGAGCAGATCCTACAATGAGCAGTTCTTC. It yields the protein CSGSSGSRSYNEQFF.

This clonotype occurred many times. V and J are TRBV6-1 and TRBJ2-5; perhaps TRBD1 as D (6 bases). CDR1 is MNHNS and CDR2 is SASEGT in the germline V gene. This CDR3 region has 15 residues. With 2 bases removed from V and 0 bases from J, the gap between germline ends came to 10 bases. CDR3 in amino acids: CASSEWGRNQETQYF. DNA for the CDR3: TGTGCCAGCAGTGAATGGGGGCGGAACCAAGAGACCCAGTACTTC.

Regarding this clonotype: A much larger clone differs from this one at a single base, so this may be a read error. The chain has TRBV10-3 and TRBJ2-2, with a weak D call TRBD2 (5 bases). This CDR3 spans 13 amino acids. Per germline, CDR1 ENHRY and CDR2 SYGVKD. The CDR3 sequence is CAITSTNTGELSF. The CDR3 DNA reads TGTGCCATCACTTCCACGAACACCGGGGAGCTGTCTTTT.

This clonotype was observed at least ten times. The chain uses TRBV5-5 and TRBJ2-5; D gene ambiguous. This CDR3 region has 13 residues. Germline loops: CDR1 SGHKS, CDR2 YYEKEE (reference sequence). V shed 4 bases and J shed 1 base, with 8 bases lying between them. The DNA of the CDR3 is TGTGCCAGCAGCCAACATACCCAAGAGACCCAGTACTTC. Protein sequence: CASSQHTQETQYF.

The table lists this clonotype with many counts. The chain has TRBV6-5 and TRBJ1-1; D is perhaps TRBD1 (5 bases). Germline values: CDR1 MNHEY, CDR2 SVGAGI. V gave up 7 bases and J gave up 7 bases, with 10 bases separating them. CDR3 length: 11 amino acids. CDR3 sequence: CASKDTSEAFF. In DNA form, the CDR3 reads TGTGCCAGCAAGGACACGAGTGAAGCTTTCTTT.

This clonotype was found many times. This sequence joins TRBV7-6 and TRBJ2-2, with D possibly TRBD2 on 7 matching bases. V was trimmed by 5 bases and J by 6 bases, leaving 10 bases between them. CDR1 is SGHVS and CDR2 is FNYEAQ in the germline V gene. The CDR3 contains 13 residues. The CDR3 DNA reads TGTGCCAGCAGCGAGGGGGGGCCCGGGGAGCTGTTTTTT. Its protein product is CASSEGGPGELFF.

This clonotype has ten or more counts. The chain recombines TRBV5-8 with TRBJ1-5; TRBD1 aligns across 9 bases. Germline trimming cut 2 bases from V and 4 bases from J; bases unmatched to any gene: 10. CDR3 length: 17 amino acids. Germline V gene data show CDR1 as SGHTS and CDR2 as YDEGEE. The CDR3 is CASSLWTGAGGNQPQHF. CDR3 sequence (DNA): TGTGCCAGCAGCTTATGGACAGGGGCTGGTGGGAATCAGCCCCAGCATTTT.

This clonotype was found many times. This chain joins TRBV20-1 and TRBJ2-2, with 10 bases aligning to TRBD1. The germline gives CDR1 DFQATT, CDR2 SNEGSKA (reference sequence). Trimming at V came to 0 bases and at J to 7 bases, leaving 5 bases not matched to a gene. The CDR3 covers 15 residues. The CDR3 loop is CSARDVDRGNGELFF. CDR3 bases: TGCAGTGCTAGAGATGTGGACAGGGGGAACGGGGAGCTGTTTTTT.

This clonotype was found many times. J is TRBJ2-3 and V is TRBV5-1; D is ambiguous. V lost 4 bases to trimming and J lost 6 bases, with 12 bases between them. This CDR3 spans 13 amino acids. The germline gives CDR1 SGHRS, CDR2 YFSETQ. The CDR3 reads CASSPTSSDTQYF. DNA of the CDR3: TGCGCCAGCAGCCCGACTTCATCCGATACGCAGTATTTT.

In its sample, this clonotype was seen many times. V is TRBV5-5 and J is TRBJ2-1; D remains unclear. The V gene lost 4 bases and the J gene lost 8 bases, with 7 bases spanning the gap. The germline CDR1 and CDR2 sequences are SGHKS and YYEKEE (reference sequence). The length of the CDR3 is 11 residues. The CDR3 bases are TGTGCCAGCAGCCCTCTCTATGAGCAGTTCTTC. This translates into CASSPLYEQFF.

Here the CDR3 reads CASSFSGYQETQYF. The CDR3 bases are TGCGCCAGCAGCTTCTCAGGGTACCAAGAGACCCAGTACTTC. The V and J genes are TRBV5-1 and TRBJ2-5; maybe TRBD1 (5 bases). The CDR3 sequence is 14 residues long. Trimming shortened V by 2 bases and J by 0 bases, and 8 bases separated the two germline ends. The germline V gene encodes CDR1 SGHRS and CDR2 YFSETQ.

This clonotype was counted ten times or more. This chain uses TRBV5-1 with TRBJ1-1, with 7 bases matching TRBD1. The CDR3 has 12 amino acids. Germline CDR1 SGHRS, CDR2 YFSETQ. After removal of 4 bases from V and 7 bases from J, the junction contained 4 bases not matched to a gene. CDR3 amino acids: CASSQRDSEAFF. The CDR3 coding sequence is TGCGCCAGCAGCCAAAGGGACAGTGAAGCTTTCTTT.

This clonotype was seen at least ten times. This CDR3 is CASTRGAGGANVLTF. The CDR3 nucleotides read TGTGCCAGCACCCGGGGGGCGGGCGGGGCCAACGTCCTGACTTTC. The genes are TRBV5-6 and TRBJ2-6; D is possibly TRBD2 (7 bases). CDR3 length equals 15 residues. CDR1 and CDR2 from the germline V gene are SGHDT and YYEEEE. V dropped 6 bases and J dropped 4 bases, with 14 bases sitting between them. The full variable domain, rest sourced from reference TRBV5-6 and TRBJ2-6, is DAGVTQSPTHLIKTRGQQVTLRCSPKSGHDTVSWYQQALGQGPQFIFQYYEEEERQRGNFPDRFSGHQFPNYSSELNVNALLLGDSALYLCASTRGAGGANVLTFGAGSRLTVL.

This clonotype was recorded at least ten times. One end of the junction fails to match germline, which may point to a read error. The gene calls are TRBV20-1 and TRBJ1-6; D possibly corresponds to TRBD1 (5 bases). This CDR3 is built from 16 residues. Germline V lookup: CDR1 DFQATT, CDR2 SNEGSKA (reference sequence). This chain's CDR3 is CSAWSYRGIENSPLNF. CDR3 DNA: TGCAGTGCTTGGTCATATCGGGGGATTGAAAATTCACCCCTCAACTTT.

In its sample, this clonotype is medium-sized. V usage is TRBV12-3 or TRBV12-4 and J usage is TRBJ1-2; D call uncertain. The CDR3 spans 12 residues. With 4 bases removed from V and 3 bases from J, the gap between germline ends came to 6 bases. The CDR3 bases are TGTGCCAGCAGTTCTGGGGACTATGGCTACACCTTC. Translated, it gives CASSSGDYGYTF.

This clonotype was observed at least ten times. The chain links TRBV7-9 to TRBJ1-2; TRBD1 is a possible D gene (5 bases). CDR3 length equals 15 residues. V was clipped by 2 bases and J by 4 bases, with 14 bases between them. Germline lookup yields CDR1 SEHNR and CDR2 FQNEAQ (reference sequence). This CDR3 reads CASSLSWGAGYGYTF. For the CDR3, the DNA is TGTGCCAGCAGCTTATCGTGGGGCGCCGGCTATGGCTACACCTTC.

This clonotype was observed at least ten times. The chain links TRBV27 to TRBJ1-5; no reliable D call. The V end lost 6 bases, the J end lost 5 bases, and 11 bases lay between the germline ends. Germline assignment: CDR1 MNHEY and CDR2 SMNVEV (reference sequence). The length of the CDR3 is 13 residues. CDR3 residues: CASRRTPHQPQHF. The CDR3 nucleotides are TGTGCCAGCAGACGAACTCCCCATCAGCCCCAGCATTTT.

In this sample, this clonotype turned up many times. One junction end does not reproduce the germline sequence, and a read error may be involved. J is TRBJ1-5 and V is TRBV27; D is unresolved. The CDR3 spans 15 residues. Germline lookup yields CDR1 MNHEY and CDR2 SMNVEV (reference sequence). The CDR3 region is CASSSTENSNQPQNF. CDR3 in DNA: TGTGCCAGCAGTTCTACAGAGAATAGCAATCAGCCCCAGAATTTT.

To note about this clonotype: The junction shows a germline mismatch at one end, possibly a read error. The rearrangement links TRBV2 to TRBJ1-5, with a weak D call TRBD1 (5 bases). CDR1 is SNHLY and CDR2 is FYNNEI in the germline V gene. CDR3 length: 16 amino acids. CDR3 region: CASSGRDGDSNQPQNF. The CDR3 nucleotides are TGTGCCAGCAGTGGTCGGGACGGCGATAGCAATCAGCCCCAGAATTTT.

In this sample, this clonotype turned up many times. An end of the junction does not agree with germline; a read error may underlie this. The J gene is TRBJ1-5, the V gene TRBV5-6; D gene unclear. This CDR3 is built from 14 residues. CDR1 is SGHDT and CDR2 is YYEEEE in the germline V gene. The CDR3 region is CASSLGVSNQPQNF. CDR3 DNA sequence: TGTGCCAGCAGTTTAGGAGTTAGCAATCAGCCCCAGAATTTT.

The sample holds many counts of this clonotype. The chain recombines TRBV12-3 or TRBV12-4 with TRBJ1-5; 7 bases are shared with TRBD1. CDR3 length equals 15 residues. Trimming cost V 6 bases and J 4 bases; bases outside gene matches: 9. CDR3 protein: CASRTDRVGNQPQHF. CDR3 DNA sequence: TGTGCCAGCAGGACCGACAGGGTTGGTAATCAGCCCCAGCATTTT.

This clonotype was seen only a few times. The V call is TRBV18, the J call TRBJ2-1; 11 positions agree with TRBD2. Trimming at V came to 3 bases and at J to 4 bases, leaving 5 bases not matched to a gene. This CDR3 is built from 16 residues. CDR1 is KGHSH, CDR2 LQKENI, per germline. This chain's CDR3 is CASSPTGTSGYNEQFF. The DNA of the CDR3 is TGTGCCAGCTCACCGACAGGGACTAGCGGATACAATGAGCAGTTCTTC.

This clonotype was picked up many times. J is TRBJ2-2 and V is TRBV5-1; maybe TRBD1 (6 bases). Looked up from germline, CDR1 is SGHRS and CDR2 is YFSETQ. The V gene lost 6 bases and the J gene lost 6 bases, with 21 bases spanning the gap. The CDR3 is made up of 16 amino acids. The CDR3 sequence is CASTGQSVAGAGELFF. The CDR3 coding sequence is TGCGCCAGCACCGGACAGTCAGTGGCCGGCGCCGGGGAGCTGTTTTTT.

This clonotype was detected ten times or more. The rearrangement uses TRBV12-3 or TRBV12-4 and TRBJ1-4, with TRBD1 as a possible D gene (5 bases). This CDR3 is built from 14 residues. V was cut by 4 bases and J by 4 bases, with 10 bases left in between. CDR3 nucleotide sequence: TGTGCCAGCAGTTGGGGGAAGTATAATGAAAAACTGTTTTTT. Its protein product is CASSWGKYNEKLFF.

Ten or more counts support this clonotype. The V gene is TRBV7-2, the J gene TRBJ2-1; D is undetermined. Trimming shortened V by 2 bases and J by 1 base, and 9 bases separated the two germline ends. Germline V gene data show CDR1 as SGHTA and CDR2 as FQGNSA. The CDR3 sequence is 15 residues long. Here the CDR3 reads CASSLLSGSYNEQFF. The CDR3 nucleotides read TGTGCCAGCAGCTTATTATCAGGATCCTACAATGAGCAGTTCTTC.

The table lists this clonotype with many counts. This sequence joins TRBV6-5 and TRBJ2-1, with TRBD2 matching over 9 bases. The V segment lost 5 bases and the J segment 7 bases; nucleotides outside the gene matches: 9. Germline lookup yields CDR1 MNHEY and CDR2 SVGAGI. This CDR3 contains 15 residues. The CDR3 is CASSISGGKGNEQFF. The DNA of the CDR3 is TGTGCCAGCAGTATTAGCGGGGGCAAAGGGAATGAGCAGTTCTTC.

This clonotype has ten or more counts. The chain has TRBV5-6 and TRBJ2-2; possible D gene TRBD2, 6 bases. Germline values: CDR1 SGHDT, CDR2 YYEEEE. The length of the CDR3 is 14 residues. Trimming cost V 9 bases and J 1 base, with 13 bases left between them. The CDR3 sequence is CATRDGRNTGELFF. DNA for the CDR3: TGTGCCACGCGGGATGGGCGGAACACCGGGGAGCTGTTTTTT.

On this clonotype itself: The CDR3 does not close with the conserved phenylalanine or tryptophan, likely indicating a read error. V is TRBV30 and J is TRBJ2-1, with 9 bases aligning to TRBD1. Germline-derived CDR1 and CDR2 are GTSNPN and SVGIG (reference sequence). V lost 8 bases, J lost 7 bases, and 9 bases stayed unmatched. This CDR3 is 13 amino acids long. CDR3 nucleotide sequence: TGTGCCAGGGGACAGGGCTGGTCAAATGAGCAGTTCTAC. As protein: CARGQGWSNEQFY.

J is TRBJ2-7 and V is TRBV29-1, with unresolved D. Per the germline V gene, CDR1 is SQVTM and CDR2 is ANQGSEA. The V end lost 4 bases, the J end lost 5 bases, and 9 bases lay between the germline ends. This CDR3 is 11 amino acids long. DNA for the CDR3: TGCAGCGTTGTTAAGCACGACGAGCAGTACTTC. The encoded protein is CSVVKHDEQYF.

In its sample, this clonotype was seen many times. CDR3 nucleotides: TGTGCCAGCAGCTTAGCTAGCGGGAGCTACGAGCAGTACTTC. Its protein product is CASSLASGSYEQYF. The chain joins TRBV7-6 to TRBJ2-7, with 9 bases identical to TRBD2. This CDR3 is 14 amino acids long. Looked up from germline, CDR1 is SGHVS and CDR2 is FNYEAQ. The trim removed 0 bases at V and 3 bases at J, leaving 0 bases unmatched.

V usage is TRBV24-1 and J usage is TRBJ1-1; D is unclear. V lost 7 bases and J lost 1, with 9 bases in between. The CDR3 is made up of 13 amino acids. Germline CDR1 is KGHDR and CDR2 is SFDVKD. CDR3 loop: CATRRTANTEAFF. CDR3 coding DNA: TGTGCCACCAGACGGACGGCGAACACTGAAGCTTTCTTT.